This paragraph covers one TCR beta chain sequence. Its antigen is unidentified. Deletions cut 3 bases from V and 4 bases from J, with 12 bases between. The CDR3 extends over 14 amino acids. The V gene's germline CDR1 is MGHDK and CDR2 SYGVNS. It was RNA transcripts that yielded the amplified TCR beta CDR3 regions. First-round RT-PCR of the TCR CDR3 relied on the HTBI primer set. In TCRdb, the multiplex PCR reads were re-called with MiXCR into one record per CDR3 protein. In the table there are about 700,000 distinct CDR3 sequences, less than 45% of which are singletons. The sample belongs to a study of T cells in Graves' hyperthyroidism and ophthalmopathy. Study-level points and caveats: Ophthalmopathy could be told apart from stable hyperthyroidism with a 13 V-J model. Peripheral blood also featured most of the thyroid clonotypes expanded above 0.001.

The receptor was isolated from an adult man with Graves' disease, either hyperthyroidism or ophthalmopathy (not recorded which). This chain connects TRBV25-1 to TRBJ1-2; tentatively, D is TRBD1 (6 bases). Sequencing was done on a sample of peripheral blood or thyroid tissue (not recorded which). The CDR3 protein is CASSDPLTGYGYTF. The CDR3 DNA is TGTGCCAGCAGTGATCCCTTGACAGGCTATGGCTACACCTTC.